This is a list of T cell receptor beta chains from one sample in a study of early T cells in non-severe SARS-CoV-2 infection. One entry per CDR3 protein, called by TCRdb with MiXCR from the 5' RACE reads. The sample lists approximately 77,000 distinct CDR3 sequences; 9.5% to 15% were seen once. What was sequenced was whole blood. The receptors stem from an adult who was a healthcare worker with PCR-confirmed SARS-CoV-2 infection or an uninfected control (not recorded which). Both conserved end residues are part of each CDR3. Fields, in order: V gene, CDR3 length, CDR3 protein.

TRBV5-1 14 CASMIAGPTDTQYF
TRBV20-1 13 CSARDSSTDTQYF
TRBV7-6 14 CASSLGQGAKEQYF
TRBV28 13 CASRLTGTDTQYF
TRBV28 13 CASSFEGAYEAFF
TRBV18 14 CASSPQSTNEKLFF
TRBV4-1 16 CASSHFTGGAFYEQYF
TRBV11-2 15 CASSLGTGGPETQYF
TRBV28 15 CASSSPGTSNNEQFF
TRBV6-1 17 CASSESLWGGSTGELFF
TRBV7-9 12 CASSWDRDEQYF
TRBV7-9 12 CASSLVLGPQFF
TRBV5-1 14 CASSKGADRDTQYF
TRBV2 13 CASSGLPQETQYF
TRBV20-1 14 CSARQSSGIYEQYF
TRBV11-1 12 CASSPRMNEQFF
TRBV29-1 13 CSVAGTSGNTIYF
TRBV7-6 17 CASSLEGLAGASETQYF
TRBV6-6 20 CASSSQPTRLAGFLYNEQFF
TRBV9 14 CASSRTRGTGELFF
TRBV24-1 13 CATSPGQGPRAFF
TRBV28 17 CASTTGLAGGPPDTQYF
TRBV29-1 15 CSGTGLADSYNEQFF
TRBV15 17 CATSPRGAGESYNEQFF
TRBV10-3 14 CAISESDRGDEQYF
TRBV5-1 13 CASSLDRAGEAFF